This T cell receptor (beta chain) was recovered during a study of blood T cell repertoires in COVID-19. On the study more broadly: The study drew acute and convalescent COVID-19 samples from the United States, Italy and Spain.

Original data processing: Reference gene primer amplification gave estimated nucleated cell counts. Generated by immunoSEQ multiplex PCR, the TCRdb table keeps only in-frame clones and is missing some. The V and J calls and clone size come from that table; D and trimming were worked out from the DNA. The data contain approximately 180,000 clones, approximately 89% of them singletons. The TCR originated in a man between 35 and 55 years old with active or convalescent COVID-19. Sequenced: peripheral blood.

CDR3 nucleotides: TGTGCCAGCTCACCACCGGGACAGGGGGCGAGAGATACGCAGTATTTT. Protein product: CASSPPGQGARDTQYF. The rearrangement links TRBV18 to TRBJ2-3, with 12 bases identical to TRBD1. The CDR3 totals 16 residues. With 0 bases clipped from V and 5 bases from J, the junction kept 3 bases outside the gene matches. Germline CDR1 reads KGHSH; CDR2 reads LQKENI.